This T cell receptor beta chain emerged from a study of blood T cells in healthy people across ages. Trimming removed 0 bases from V and 6 bases from J, with 14 bases in between. The CDR3 is made up of 15 amino acids. The germline gives CDR1 SGHTA, CDR2 FQGNSA. The use of a sample-barcoded 5' primer and a J-beta primer mix characterized a second PCR of roughly 6 to 12 cycles. MiXCR, applied by TCRdb to the 5' RACE reads, yields one record per CDR3 protein. The sample includes under 700,000 distinct CDR3 sequences, around 24% of them seen just once. The same sample was also used in a study of T cells of mothers and their children.

The chain recombines TRBV7-2 with TRBJ1-2; the D is unclear. What was sequenced was blood. The clonotype originates from a boy aged 5-17 years in good health. The CDR3 region is CASSLAPPPMDGYTF. In DNA form, the CDR3 reads TGTGCCAGCAGCTTAGCGCCACCCCCAATGGATGGCTACACCTTC. Full variable domain (outside the CDR3, taken from reference TRBV7-2 and TRBJ1-2): GAGVSQSPSNKVTEKGKDVELRCDPISGHTALYWYRQSLGQGLEFLIYFQGNSAPDKSGLPSDRFSAERTGGSVSTLTIQRTQQEDSAVYLCASSLAPPPMDGYTFGSGTRLTVV.